This T cell receptor beta chain was sequenced in a study of T cells in women clearing cervical HPV infection (dated by TCRdb to between 2018 and 2020). Background for the entire study: The cases were approximately 23 women with histologically confirmed HPV16-related CIN3 or worse, and 2 of those women had invasive cancers. This exploratory proof-of-principle case-control study, nested within the Guanacaste HPV Natural History Study in Costa Rica, compared TCR repertoires among women with different cervical HPV16 outcomes. Cases were matched to controls by age within five years and by the year the sample was collected. As quality controls, five blinded duplicates were added to each group, bringing the total to 60 or so samples made up of some 50 participants and approximately 10 replicates. In the parent cohort, roughly 9,700 women aged 18 or older were enrolled in Guanacaste, Costa Rica, during about 1993 to 1995 and then followed for under 9 years. Since only a few of the women had HLA typing available, the possibility that HLA type was acting as a confounder could not be ruled out. The roughly 27 controls were women who cleared a single incident HPV16 infection within 12 months without developing precancer or cancer. Blood from cases was collected at the visit where the lesion was first found, while blood from controls was collected once the infection could no longer be detected. Median age was 34 years in cases versus approximately 37 in controls, and baseline characteristics did not differ significantly. For cases, a median interval of about 150 days, with an interquartile range of roughly 80 to 200 days, was observed between lesion detection and blood sampling. Broader findings and caveats from the paper: Significantly higher TCR repertoire richness was observed in CIN3+ cases than in controls across sequencing depths, whereas no difference in evenness was found. Lower TRBV6-7 relative abundance was observed in cases than in controls (around 0.11% versus 0.15%; Bonferroni P = 0.0008). Because of the cross-sectional design, the study could not determine whether the associations came before infection or resulted from infection, and neither effector/memory subsets nor HPV-specific T cells were isolated. T-cell numbers per sample were unknown, so richness differences could reflect varying T-cell content rather than repertoire biology. Random forest classifiers combining richness and V gene abundances distinguished cases from controls with an estimated AUC of roughly 0.8.

TCR beta CDR3 regions were amplified by multiplex PCR using the immunoSEQ assay from an average of 1200 ng genomic DNA per sample. Primer bias was corrected in the assay by using a complete synthetic TCR repertoire to establish an amplification baseline. The amplicons were sequenced on the Illumina platform. From the authors' description of their analysis: Sequence errors were corrected by clustering with frequency ratios and a modified nearest-neighbor algorithm, and the sequences were then analyzed in the immunoSEQ Analyzer using IMGT gene definitions. At each rarefaction depth, TCR richness and evenness were averaged over 20 rarefaction repeats, and samples with fewer sequences than the depth were excluded. Wilcoxon rank sum tests with FDR correction were used to compare V, D and J gene relative abundances between the groups. An intraclass correlation of 90% to 97% for TCR richness and an average of around 71% across 65 to 80 gene segments were obtained from the blinded duplicates. TCRdb limited this immuneACCESS table to in-frame rearrangements with V and J called. A share of clones is missing; checked studies link under half to unresolved V genes, and the rest is unexplained. For V, J and clone size, that table is used; D and trimming come from the DNA. The sample table on file contains about 26,000 clones. Around 10% of the sample goes to the ten largest clones.

Every participant had a single incident cervical HPV16 infection, and prevalent HPV16 infections were excluded. Cervical HPV DNA was detected with MY09/MY11 PCR, and genotyping was done by dot-blot hybridization. Roughly 15 mL of heparinized blood were centrifuged, and the buffy coat was split into aliquots, frozen at -30 degrees C, and then kept at -80 degrees C. QIAGEN kits were used to extract genomic DNA from the buffy coat specimens. Of note for this clone: Its antigen is still unknown. The read ends 3 residues shy of where the CDR3 ends; the end is completed using the germline J gene.

Its CDR3 holds 17 amino acids, cysteine through phenylalanine. Shown are 42 bases from within the CDR3, in frame from base 1. V ends up 5 bases short and J 5 bases short, with an unmatched junction base count of 16. This TCR was recovered from a woman aged 18-70 years with a cervical HPV16 infection that either progressed to CIN3+ or cleared (not recorded which). Sequencing used blood buffy coat. The chain couples TRBV23-1 to TRBJ2-3, and 7 bases in between align with TRBD1. TRBV23-1 is labeled an ORF, and its function is uncertain. The CDR3 corresponds to CASSEALDRVDGDTQYF. The covered CDR3 bases are TGCGCCAGCAGTGAAGCCTTAGACAGGGTTGATGGAGATACG.